This entry lists 3 T cell receptor beta chains sequenced from one sample in a study of T-cell memory formation after mild COVID-19. TCRdb analysed the 5' RACE reads with MiXCR anew, one entry per CDR3 protein. The table has 550,000 to 600,000 distinct CDR3 sequences, about 18% seen once. The sequenced material came from PBMCs or a T cell subset sorted from them (not recorded which). The source is an adult woman who had mild COVID-19 (a few samples of this study predate the infection). Cell type and time point are not known.

The genes are TRBV4-1 and TRBJ1-2; no clear D. Germline V lookup: CDR1 MGHRA, CDR2 YSYEKL. This CDR3 has 14 amino acids. Trimming took 4 bases from V and 8 from J, leaving 17 bases between them. Here the CDR3 reads CASSPREGISGYTF. CDR3 nucleotides: TGCGCCAGCAGCCCTAGAGAGGGTATCTCCGGCTACACCTTC.

In its sample, this clonotype was seen a few times. The chain recombines TRBV7-2 with TRBJ2-4; TRBD1 matches 10 bases. Germline CDR1 is SGHTA and CDR2 is FQGNSA. V was pared by 4 bases and J by 8 bases, with 2 bases of the junction left unmatched. The CDR3 is made up of 13 amino acids. The CDR3 nucleotides are TGTGCCAGCAGCTATGGGACAGGGGACATTCAGTACTTC. It is translated as CASSYGTGDIQYF.

In nucleotides, the CDR3 is TGTGCCTGGAGTGTTTGGGCAGGTCCGCCTCTCTATGGCTACACCTTC. It is translated as CAWSVWAGPPLYGYTF. The chain couples TRBV30 to TRBJ1-2; D gene ambiguous. Trimming removed 0 bases at V and 4 bases at J, with 18 bases between. This CDR3 is built from 16 residues. Germline values: CDR1 GTSNPN, CDR2 SVGIG (reference sequence).